These 31 T cell receptor beta chains originate from one sample sequenced in a study of T-cell reconstitution after alpha-beta-depleted transplantation in children. TCRbeta library preparation incorporated unique molecular identifiers. TCRdb analysed the PCR reads with MiXCR anew, one entry per CDR3 protein. This repertoire shows around 200,000 distinct CDR3 sequences, under 9.5% found once; its top ten account for 5% to 7%. The material sequenced was PBMCs from the stem cell graft donor, taken from the stem cell graft. These receptors all stem from a human donor who donated a stem cell graft to a child with acute lymphoblastic leukemia.

A few counts support this clonotype. At one end the junction does not follow the germline gene, possibly because of a read error. The rearrangement joins TRBV29-1 to TRBJ1-2; perhaps TRBD1 as D (5 bases). Germline lookup yields CDR1 SQVTM and CDR2 ANQGSEA. The CDR3 extends over 9 amino acids. The chain's CDR3 is CSVDRGANF. For the CDR3, the DNA is TGCAGCGTTGATAGAGGGGCCAACTTC.

The chain couples TRBV3-1 to TRBJ1-1; D may be TRBD1 (6 bases). The CDR3 contains 15 residues. With 8 bases removed from V and 2 bases from J, the gap between germline ends came to 18 bases. Germline-derived CDR1 and CDR2 are LGHDT and YNNKEL (reference sequence). The DNA of the CDR3 is TGTGCCAGCGCTTTAGGTCAGGGGTTCAACACTGAAGCTTTCTTT. Protein: CASALGQGFNTEAFF.

This chain uses TRBV5-1 with TRBJ2-4; 7 bases match TRBD1. V dropped 4 bases and J dropped 3; count of bases not matched to a gene: 7. The CDR3 loop spans 15 amino acids. Germline CDR1 is SGHRS and CDR2 is YFSETQ. The CDR3 nucleotides are TGCGCCAGCAGCGCAGAGGGACAGAGCAAAAACATTCAGTACTTC. Translating it yields CASSAEGQSKNIQYF.

This clonotype was seen repeatedly, ten times or more. This chain uses TRBV5-1 with TRBJ1-1; weak D call: TRBD1 (6 bases). The CDR3 covers 15 residues. V was trimmed by 3 bases and J by 1 base, leaving 13 bases between them. Germline assignment: CDR1 SGHRS and CDR2 YFSETQ. CDR3 sequence: CASSSMTGANTEAFF. The DNA of the CDR3 is TGCGCCAGCAGCTCCATGACAGGAGCGAACACTGAAGCTTTCTTT.

This clonotype was seen ten or more times. V and J are TRBV6-1 and TRBJ2-1; 9 bases are shared with TRBD2. Trimming removed 2 bases from V and 2 bases from J; junction bases left unmatched: 4. The CDR3 sequence is 16 residues long. Germline CDR1 MNHNS, CDR2 SASEGT. CDR3: CASSEFAGGPYNEQFF. CDR3 sequence (DNA): TGTGCCAGCAGTGAATTTGCGGGGGGGCCCTACAATGAGCAGTTCTTC.

This clonotype occurred a few times. The chain recombines TRBV5-1 with TRBJ2-2; the match to TRBD2 covers 9 bases. The length of the CDR3 is 15 residues. The J segment lost 3 bases and the V segment lost 4 bases, leaving 4 bases of the junction unmatched. Germline assignment: CDR1 SGHRS and CDR2 YFSETQ. CDR3 nucleotide sequence: TGCGCCAGCAGCATGGGACTAGCAGACACCGGGGAGCTGTTTTTT. It yields the protein CASSMGLADTGELFF.

In its sample, this clonotype was seen many times. The chain has TRBV12-3 or TRBV12-4 and TRBJ2-5; 14 bases fit TRBD2. Trimming at V came to 6 bases and at J to 5 bases, leaving 5 bases not matched to a gene. There are 15 residues in the CDR3. CDR3 sequence (DNA): TGTGCCAGCAGGAGACTAGCGGGGGGGCCTGAGACCCAGTACTTC. Its translation is CASRRLAGGPETQYF.

This clonotype was recorded a few times. The chain is built from TRBV12-3 or TRBV12-4 and TRBJ1-1; D unclear. V lost 6 bases, J lost 8 bases, and 16 bases lay in between. The length of the CDR3 is 13 residues. The DNA of the CDR3 is TGTGCCAGCAGGCAGAAGGGTCTACACGAAGCTTTCTTT. Protein sequence: CASRQKGLHEAFF.

This clonotype has more than one count but fewer than ten. The rearrangement joins TRBV10-2 to TRBJ1-5; D is ambiguous. V lost 2 bases and J 7 bases, leaving 12 bases between the germline ends. This CDR3 is 14 amino acids long. CDR1 and CDR2 from the germline V gene are WSHSY and SAAADI. DNA of the CDR3: TGCGCCAGCAGTGAGCCCGTAGGAAGCCAGCCCCAGCATTTT. This encodes CASSEPVGSQPQHF.

The chain recombines TRBV5-1 with TRBJ1-4, with no clear D. CDR1 and CDR2 (germline): SGHRS, YFSETQ. This CDR3 is 15 amino acids long. V lost 4 bases, J lost 4 bases, and 14 bases lay in between. The CDR3 DNA sequence: TGCGCCAGCAGCGACGGACGGGCCAATAATGAAAAACTGTTTTTT. Amino acid sequence: CASSDGRANNEKLFF.

The chain uses TRBV20-1 and TRBJ1-1; D remains ambiguous. Germline CDR1 and CDR2: DFQATT and SNEGSKA (reference sequence). The CDR3 spans 13 residues. Trimming shortened V by 3 bases and J by 3 bases, and 11 bases separated the two germline ends. CDR3 protein: CSASGQVHTEAFF. CDR3 in DNA: TGCAGTGCTAGTGGGCAGGTACACACTGAAGCTTTCTTT.

The J gene is TRBJ1-5, the V gene TRBV18, with 7 bases that match TRBD1. After removal of 6 bases from V and 6 bases from J, the junction contained 8 bases not matched to a gene. The CDR3 consists of 14 residues. The germline V gene has CDR1 KGHSH and CDR2 LQKENI. CDR3 bases: TGTGCCAGCTCTCTAGAGACAGGGAGTCAGCCCCAGCATTTT. Translating it yields CASSLETGSQPQHF.

This clonotype was seen a handful of times. The gene calls are TRBV6-5 and TRBJ1-1; the D is unclear. Deletions cut 4 bases from V and 7 bases from J, with 19 bases between. The CDR3 runs to 15 residues. Per germline, CDR1 MNHEY and CDR2 SVGAGI. CDR3 nucleotide sequence: TGTGCCAGCAGTTCCACTAGATTACAGTACCTTGAAGCTTTCTTT. This encodes CASSSTRLQYLEAFF.

The chain couples TRBV7-2 to TRBJ1-2, with 7 bases aligning to TRBD1. The CDR3 spans 13 residues. Germline trimming cut 8 bases from V and 1 base from J; bases unmatched to any gene: 4. CDR1 is SGHTA and CDR2 is FQGNSA in the germline V gene. CDR3 residues: CASSDRNNYGYTF. Here the CDR3 DNA reads TGTGCCAGCTCGGACAGGAATAACTATGGCTACACCTTC.

The gene calls are TRBV29-1 and TRBJ2-5; the D is unclear. There are 15 residues in the CDR3. The germline V gene has CDR1 SQVTM and CDR2 ANQGSEA. V was pared by 3 bases and J by 1 base, with 15 bases between. The CDR3 nucleotides read TGCAGCGTTGAGGGCAGGTGGGAAGGCCAAGAGACCCAGTACTTC. Its protein is CSVEGRWEGQETQYF.

The gene calls are TRBV6-5 and TRBJ2-7; D might be TRBD1 (5 bases). CDR1 is MNHEY and CDR2 is SVGAGI in the germline V gene. Trimming took 2 bases from V and 1 from J, leaving 12 bases between them. The CDR3 is 15 residues long. The CDR3 bases are TGTGCCAGCAGTTACGGATTCAGGGCGTCCTACGAGCAGTACTTC. Encoded protein: CASSYGFRASYEQYF.

The chain couples TRBV25-1 to TRBJ1-1; 7 bases map to TRBD1. CDR1 is MGHDK and CDR2 is SYGVNS in the germline V gene. The CDR3 has 11 residues. J was trimmed by 11 bases and V by 2 bases; bases with no gene match: 2. The CDR3 protein is CASSEPGGAFF. CDR3 coding DNA: TGTGCCAGCAGTGAACCAGGGGGTGCTTTCTTT.

This clonotype was seen a few times. The chain carries TRBV25-1 and TRBJ2-3; D possibly uses TRBD1 or TRBD2 (5 bases each). V lost 1 base to trimming and J lost 6 bases, with 5 bases between them. This CDR3 comprises 12 residues. The germline CDR1 and CDR2 sequences are MGHDK and SYGVNS. CDR3 DNA sequence: TGTGCCAGCAGTGAATGGGGGGATACGCAGTATTTT. Its translation is CASSEWGDTQYF. Filled out from reference TRBV25-1 and TRBJ2-3, the complete variable domain reads EADIYQTPRYLVIGTGKKITLECSQTMGHDKMYWYQQDPGMELHLIHYSYGVNSTEKGDLSSESTVSRIRTEHFPLTLESARPSHTSQYLCASSEWGDTQYFGPGTRLTVL.

The table lists this clonotype with many counts. The rearrangement joins TRBV29-1 to TRBJ2-1, with D uncertain. The CDR3 runs to 13 residues. The ends were cut back, 4 bases at V and 3 bases at J, with 10 bases in the middle. Germline assignment: CDR1 SQVTM and CDR2 ANQGSEA. For the CDR3, the DNA is TGCAGCGTTGTGAACAGTAACTACAATGAGCAGTTCTTC. Its protein product is CSVVNSNYNEQFF.

This clonotype occurred many times. The chain uses TRBV5-1 and TRBJ2-3, with D unresolved. The CDR3 covers 15 residues. The germline V gene encodes CDR1 SGHRS and CDR2 YFSETQ. Trimming stripped 0 bases from V and 2 bases from J, with 10 bases between. This chain's CDR3 is CASSLGGLVTDTQYF. CDR3 nucleotide sequence: TGCGCCAGCAGCTTGGGCGGTTTAGTCACAGATACGCAGTATTTT.

This clonotype occurred a few times. The V gene is TRBV27, the J gene TRBJ1-1, with unresolved D. V was cut by 2 bases and J by 5 bases, with 9 bases left in between. Per germline, CDR1 MNHEY and CDR2 SMNVEV (reference sequence). This CDR3 comprises 13 residues. This CDR3 is CASSLTTGTEAFF. DNA of the CDR3: TGTGCCAGCAGTTTAACGACGGGGACTGAAGCTTTCTTT.

The rearrangement links TRBV11-2 to TRBJ1-2, with a weak D call TRBD1 (6 bases). The CDR3 has 16 residues. V was clipped by 6 bases and J by 6 bases, with 23 bases between them. CDR1 is SGHAT and CDR2 is FQNNGV in the germline V gene. The CDR3 is CASSPPDGGPRDGYTF. CDR3 DNA: TGTGCCAGCAGTCCCCCAGATGGGGGGCCGAGGGATGGCTACACCTTC.

This clonotype was observed a handful of times. The chain couples TRBV10-1 to TRBJ2-3, with 7 bases fitting TRBD2. Germline V gene data show CDR1 as WNHNN and CDR2 as SYGVQD (reference sequence). The CDR3 length is 17 residues. The ends lost 2 bases at V and 0 bases at J; junction bases unmatched: 8. CDR3 region: CASSEIERGASTDTQYF. Here the CDR3 DNA reads TGCGCCAGCAGTGAGATCGAGCGGGGTGCTAGCACAGATACGCAGTATTTT.

Many counts were recorded for this clonotype. The chain links TRBV7-9 to TRBJ2-1; no clear D gene. Trimming took off 4 bases at V and 8 bases at J, with 12 bases between the two ends. The CDR3 sequence is 13 residues long. Germline V CDR1 and CDR2: SEHNR, FQNEAQ (reference sequence). CDR3 DNA sequence: TGTGCCAGCAGCTCAGATCTACACGATGAGCAGTTCTTC. Residues: CASSSDLHDEQFF.

This clonotype was counted only a few times. The rearrangement links TRBV5-1 to TRBJ2-1; TRBD1 might be the D (5 bases). V lost 6 bases, J lost 8 bases, and 21 bases lay in between. Germline CDR1 is SGHRS and CDR2 is YFSETQ. The CDR3 totals 15 residues. The CDR3 region is CASTEGRAKGDEQFF. DNA of the CDR3: TGCGCCAGCACCGAAGGCCGGGCCAAAGGGGATGAGCAGTTCTTC.

This clonotype has at least ten counts. The chain couples TRBV27 to TRBJ2-1; D may be TRBD2 (6 bases). CDR1 is MNHEY, CDR2 SMNVEV, per germline (reference sequence). Trimming took 6 bases from V and 0 from J, leaving 9 bases between them. The CDR3 covers 14 residues. The CDR3 DNA sequence: TGTGCCAGCAGGCGGGACCGCTCCTACAATGAGCAGTTCTTC. Its translation is CASRRDRSYNEQFF.

CDR3 protein: CAILGPADSPLHF. CDR3 nucleotides: TGTGCCATCCTGGGGCCGGCCGATTCACCCCTCCACTTT. The chain joins TRBV7-9 to TRBJ1-6, with a weak D call TRBD1 (5 bases). Germline V gene sequence: CDR1 SEHNR, CDR2 FQNEAQ (reference sequence). V gave up 10 bases and J gave up 8 bases, with 15 bases separating them. The CDR3 runs to 13 residues. The full variable domain, rest sourced from reference TRBV7-9 and TRBJ1-6, is DTGVSQNPRHKITKRGQNVTFRCDPISEHNRLYWYRQTLGQGPEFLTYFQNEAQLEKSRLLSDRFSAERPKGSFSTLEIQRTEQGDSAMYLCAILGPADSPLHFGNGTRLTVT.

The J gene is TRBJ2-1, the V gene TRBV24-1; D remains unclear. The CDR3 spans 12 residues. Germline-derived CDR1 and CDR2 are KGHDR and SFDVKD. Trimming pared 2 bases from V and 7 bases from J, leaving 5 bases between. CDR3 region: CATSDSKNEQFF. The CDR3 region has the DNA TGTGCCACCAGTGATTCTAAAAATGAGCAGTTCTTC.

This clonotype was detected only a few times. The chain is built from TRBV20-1 and TRBJ1-2; unclear D gene. Germline lookup yields CDR1 DFQATT and CDR2 SNEGSKA (reference sequence). This CDR3 is built from 13 residues. Trimming removed 0 bases at V and 4 bases at J, with 9 bases between. DNA of the CDR3: TGCAGTGCTAGAGATAGCCTAGGCTATGGCTACACCTTC. It translates to CSARDSLGYGYTF.

The chain uses TRBV11-2 and TRBJ1-6; 7 nucleotides match TRBD1. After removal of 0 bases from V and 8 bases from J, the junction contained 4 bases not matched to a gene. Looked up from germline, CDR1 is SGHAT and CDR2 is FQNNGV. The CDR3 is 15 amino acids. The CDR3 sequence: CASSLEGQFYSPLHF. The CDR3 DNA is TGTGCCAGCAGCTTAGAGGGACAGTTTTATTCACCCCTCCACTTT.

The rearrangement uses TRBV5-4 and TRBJ1-3, with 9 bases matching TRBD1. After removal of 4 bases from V and 8 bases from J, the junction contained 7 bases not matched to a gene. This CDR3 is 14 amino acids long. Germline CDR1 is SGHNT and CDR2 is YYREEE (reference sequence). CDR3 amino acids: CASSPGQGRDTIYF. The DNA for the CDR3 is TGTGCCAGCAGCCCGGGACAGGGACGGGACACCATATATTTT.